This TCR beta chain derives from a study of blood T cell repertoires in COVID-19 (dated by TCRdb to about 2020). For the study in its entirety: The collaborator samples originated in the United States, Italy and Spain and spanned the acute and convalescent phases of COVID-19. The dataset comprised deeply sampled blood TCRbeta repertoires from subjects exposed to, actively infected with, or recovered from COVID-19. The repertoires were released in a freely available public database intended as a resource for research on the immune response to SARS-CoV-2. The sample metadata nearly always contained a de-identified subject ID, COVID-19 status, age in years and sex. HLA class I and class II types, where available, came from metadata supplied by the sample provider rather than from assay-based typing. The prospective study material was composed of cDNA or gDNA derived from T cells, B-cell-depleted T cells, or PBMCs. Samples were obtained from the ongoing ImmuneRACE study (first 160 participants) and from 1,254 subjects provided by 6 global collaborators.

TCRbeta CDR3 regions were amplified from genomic DNA by means of the immunoSEQ Assay, a bias-controlled multiplex PCR. For the original study's pipeline: The number of nucleated cells in each sample was estimated from the amplification of reference gene primers within the assay. Sequence reads were collapsed and filtered to measure the absolute abundance of every unique TCRbeta CDR3 rearrangement. For each sample, productive Simpson clonality was calculated by taking the square root of Simpson's diversity index across productive rearrangements. The table was pulled from immuneACCESS by TCRdb, which kept in-frame rearrangements only. Such tables lose some clones; where checked, under half of the loss comes from unresolved V genes, and the rest has no known cause. Clone size and V and J calls were adopted from that table, with D and trimming inferred from the DNA. The sample includes fewer than 85,000 clones, with roughly 80% observed a single time. The top ten hold roughly 18% of the sample.

This clone was seen just once. Its cognate antigen has yet to be identified. Base qualities are missing; no much larger clone stands one base away. Overall results and qualifications from the work: The amount of clinical and demographic metadata varied by source and participant and was provided uncurated.

Collaborating institutions collected whole blood in K2EDTA tubes following their own protocols. Collaborator samples were shipped for TCRbeta analysis as frozen whole blood, isolated PBMCs, or DNA extracted from either sample type. Its CDR3 holds 16 amino acids, cysteine through phenylalanine. Only the CDR3 DNA is retained, 48 bases long and in frame from the first base. At the junction V is shortened by 4 bases and J by 1 base; bases outside the gene matches: 4. CDR1 SGHKS and CDR2 YYEKEE are derived from the germline V gene (reference sequence). The rearrangement combines TRBV5-5 with TRBJ2-6; a stretch of 8 junction bases matches TRBD1. This TCR was recovered from a woman in her sixties with acute or convalescent COVID-19. Sequenced material: peripheral blood. The nucleotide sequence reads TGTGCCAGCAGCGACAGGGGATGGTCTGGGGCCAACGTCCTGACTTTC. This yields the protein CASSDRGWSGANVLTF.